This TCR beta chain appears in the sequencing data of a study of radiation and T cells in renal cell carcinoma. Study-wide results and caveats: In blood, top tumor clones expanded by 2 weeks, shrinking by 4.

Worth noting for this clone: Its antigen remains unidentified.

Sequencing used immunoSEQ multiplex PCR; TCRdb keeps in-frame clones, though not all of them. The data contain some 150,000 clones, 83% of them singletons. The ends were cut back, 2 bases at V and 1 base at J, with 12 bases in the middle. The CDR3 is 16 residues long. Germline V lookup: CDR1 SGHRS, CDR2 YFSETQ. Documented time point: baseline pretreatment blood. Treatment in this sample: 15 Gy SBRT to primary tumor, nephrectomy 4 weeks later. The sample here was blood, taken from a patient whose treatment included radiotherapy and nephrectomy. The receptor was derived from a woman aged 50 to 60 with renal cell carcinoma. This chain links TRBV5-1 with TRBJ2-2; the D gene is possibly TRBD2 (7 bases). CDR3 nucleotide sequence: TGCGCCAGCAGCTTCGTCGGGGGGCTGAACACCGGGGAGCTGTTTTTT. Translation gives CASSFVGGLNTGELFF.